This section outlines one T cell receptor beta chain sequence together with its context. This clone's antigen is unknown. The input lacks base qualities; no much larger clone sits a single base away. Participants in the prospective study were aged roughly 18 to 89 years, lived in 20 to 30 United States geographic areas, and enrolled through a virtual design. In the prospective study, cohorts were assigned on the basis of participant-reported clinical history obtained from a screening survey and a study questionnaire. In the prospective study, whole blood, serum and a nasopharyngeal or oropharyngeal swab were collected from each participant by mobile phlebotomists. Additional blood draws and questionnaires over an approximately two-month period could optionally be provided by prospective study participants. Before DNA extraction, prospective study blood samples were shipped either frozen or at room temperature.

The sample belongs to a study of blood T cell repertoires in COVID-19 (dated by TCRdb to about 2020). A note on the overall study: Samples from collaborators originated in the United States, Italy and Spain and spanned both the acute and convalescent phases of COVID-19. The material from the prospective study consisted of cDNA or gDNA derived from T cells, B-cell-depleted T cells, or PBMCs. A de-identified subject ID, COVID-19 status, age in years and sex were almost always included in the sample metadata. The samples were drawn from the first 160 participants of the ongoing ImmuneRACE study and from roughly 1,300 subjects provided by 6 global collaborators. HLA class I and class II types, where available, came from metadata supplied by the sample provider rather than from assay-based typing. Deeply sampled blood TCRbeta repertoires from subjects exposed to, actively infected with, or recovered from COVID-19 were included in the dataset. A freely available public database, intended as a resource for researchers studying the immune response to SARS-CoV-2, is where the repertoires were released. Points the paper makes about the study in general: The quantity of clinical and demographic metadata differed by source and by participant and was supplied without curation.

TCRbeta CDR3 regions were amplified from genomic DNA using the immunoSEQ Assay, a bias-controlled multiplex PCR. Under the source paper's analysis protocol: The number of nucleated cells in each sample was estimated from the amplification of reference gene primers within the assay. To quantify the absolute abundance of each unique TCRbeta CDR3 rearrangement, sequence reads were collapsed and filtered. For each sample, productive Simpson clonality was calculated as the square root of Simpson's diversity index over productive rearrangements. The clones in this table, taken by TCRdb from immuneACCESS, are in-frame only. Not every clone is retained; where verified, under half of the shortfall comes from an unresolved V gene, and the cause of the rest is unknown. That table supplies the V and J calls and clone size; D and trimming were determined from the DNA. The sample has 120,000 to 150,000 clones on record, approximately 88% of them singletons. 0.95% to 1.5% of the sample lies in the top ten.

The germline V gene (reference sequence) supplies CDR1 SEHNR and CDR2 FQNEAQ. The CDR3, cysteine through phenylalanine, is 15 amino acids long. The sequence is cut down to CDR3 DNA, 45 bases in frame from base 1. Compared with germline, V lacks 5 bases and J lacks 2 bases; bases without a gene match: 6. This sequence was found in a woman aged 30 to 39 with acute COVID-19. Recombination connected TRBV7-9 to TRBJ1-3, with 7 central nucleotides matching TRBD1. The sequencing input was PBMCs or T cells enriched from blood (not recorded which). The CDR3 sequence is CASSAGTATGNTIYF. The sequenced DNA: TGTGCCAGCAGCGCCGGGACAGCCACTGGAAACACCATATATTTT.